The T cell receptor beta chain under discussion was sequenced for a study of neoadjuvant anti-PD-1 for oral cavity cancer. This clone was recorded once. The germline V and J ends were trimmed by 9 bases and 7 bases, with 15 bases remaining between them. The CDR3 runs 13 residues. Germline values: CDR1 MNHEY, CDR2 SVGAGI. Sequencing was performed with immunoSEQ multiplex PCR; in TCRdb, only in-frame clones are kept and a portion is missing. The profile shows 14,000 or so clones, less than 80% of them singletons. The sample here was PBMCs, taken before nivolumab (anti-PD-1) treatment. The chain uses TRBV6-5 and TRBJ1-4; D is unclear. The TCR sequence derives from a person aged 35-79 years with oral cavity squamous cell carcinoma. The CDR3 DNA follows: TGTGCCAGTAATAAGGCAGGCCTTGAAAAACTGTTTTTT. Translated, it gives CASNKAGLEKLFF.